This T cell receptor beta chain was recovered during a study of T-cell reconstitution after alpha-beta-depleted transplantation in children. Whole-study findings and limits: Roughly two months post-transplant, alpha-beta T cells reportedly originated from several hundred graft clones that had expanded. T-cell counts and diversity at one year post-transplant came mainly from newly produced T cells. Where some patients showed high TCRbeta diversity at day 60, it came from recipient T cells and thymic progenitors that had survived.

Turning to this clonotype: Its antigen is unidentified.

The V gene lost 7 bases and the J gene lost 12 bases, with 16 bases spanning the gap. Germline V gene lookup returns CDR1 MDHEN and CDR2 SYDVKM. The CDR3 loop spans 12 amino acids. During its preparation, the TCRbeta library received unique molecular identifiers. MiXCR, applied by TCRdb to the PCR reads, yields one record per CDR3 protein. The table records 440,000 or so distinct CDR3 sequences, about 40% of them present only once. J is TRBJ2-1 and V is TRBV28; D not resolved. The sequenced sample was PBMCs, obtained before TCRalphabeta/CD19-depleted stem cell transplant. The sequence derives from a girl aged 2 to 9 with aplastic anemia, due to receive a stem cell transplant. The CDR3 here is CASKSTGSGQFF. Here the CDR3 DNA reads TGTGCCAGCAAATCCACCGGATCGGGGCAGTTCTTC.